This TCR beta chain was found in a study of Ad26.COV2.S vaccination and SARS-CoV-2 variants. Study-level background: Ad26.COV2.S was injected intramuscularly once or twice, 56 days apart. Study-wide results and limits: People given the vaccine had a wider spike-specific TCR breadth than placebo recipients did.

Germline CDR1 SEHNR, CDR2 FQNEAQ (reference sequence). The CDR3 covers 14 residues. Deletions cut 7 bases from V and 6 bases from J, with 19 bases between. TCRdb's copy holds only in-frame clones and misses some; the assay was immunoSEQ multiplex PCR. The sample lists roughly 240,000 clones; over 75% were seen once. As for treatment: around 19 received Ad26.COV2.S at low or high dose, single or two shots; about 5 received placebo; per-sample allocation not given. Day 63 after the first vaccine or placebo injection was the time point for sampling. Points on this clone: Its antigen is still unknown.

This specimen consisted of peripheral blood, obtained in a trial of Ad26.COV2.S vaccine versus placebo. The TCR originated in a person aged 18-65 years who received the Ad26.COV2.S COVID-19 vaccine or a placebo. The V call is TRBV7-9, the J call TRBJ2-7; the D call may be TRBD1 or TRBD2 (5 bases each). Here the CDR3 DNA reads TGTGCCAGCACCAATACCCTGAGGGGAAGCGAGCAGTACTTC. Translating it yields CASTNTLRGSEQYF.